The following is a T cell receptor beta chain sequence with its context. V lost 5 bases and J lost 3, with 26 bases in between. The CDR3 consists of 18 residues. Germline V gene sequence: CDR1 SEHNR, CDR2 FQNEAQ (reference sequence). Sequencing was performed with immunoSEQ multiplex PCR; in TCRdb, only in-frame clones are kept and a portion is missing. Among 300,000 to 350,000 clones listed, just over 85% were seen once. These data come from a study of blood T cell repertoires in COVID-19. Study overall: Whether acute or convalescent, the COVID-19 samples came from the United States, Italy and Spain.

Assignment of participants to cohorts was predicated upon participant-reported clinical history. The clonotype comes from a woman between 40 and 50 years old with acute COVID-19. The chain has TRBV7-9 and TRBJ2-7; possible D gene TRBD2, 6 bases. Material: PBMCs or T cells enriched from blood (not recorded which). CDR3: CASSPALGLDGSFYEQYF. The CDR3 nucleotides are TGTGCCAGCAGCCCCGCCCTTGGTCTTGACGGGAGCTTCTACGAGCAGTACTTC.